This section outlines one TCR beta chain sequence together with its context. This clonotype appeared many times. This clone's antigen is unknown. No qualities accompany the bases; no much larger clone lies one base away. The data derive from a study of CD8+CD57+ T cells in acquired aplastic anemia (dated by TCRdb to about 2018). Background on the whole study: On average, sorted CD4+ and CD8+ cells yielded around 3.5 ug of extracted DNA, with a range of about 0.17 to 27.4 ug. For healthy donor samples, the average read count was about 9.9 million for CD4+ cells and 11 million to 13 million for CD8+ cells.

In this study, sorted CD4+ and CD8+ T cells from the blood of healthy subjects and of severe aplastic anemia patients had their TCR repertoires deep-sequenced. Ficoll-Paque density gradient centrifugation was used to isolate peripheral blood mononuclear cells. Before DNA extraction, CD4+ and CD8+ T cells were sorted with FACS or magnetic beads. Points the paper makes about the study in general: Between patients and healthy controls, no significant difference in CD8+ Simpson's diversity was found (P=0.060). Around 30 CD8+ CDR3 sequences were found to be shared between patients and controls, but these sequences appeared to be highly expressed in patients and within the immunodominant clones of the patients.

The CDR3 sequence holds 15 residues, the cysteine and phenylalanine included. The kept DNA is CDR3 alone, 45 bases in frame from the first base. At the junction V is shortened by 3 bases and J by 5 bases; bases outside the gene matches: 8. CDR1 and CDR2 are read off the germline V gene as SGDLS and YYNGEE. Genomic DNA served as template for TCR beta VDJ combination and CDR3 sequence profiling. An Illumina HiSeq 2000 was the platform used for TCR repertoire sequencing. As for the original processing: Repertoires were assessed using TRBV/TRBJ rearrangement plots, CDR3 size and DJ length profiles, and Simpson's diversity index. Whichever DNA sequence was most abundant in the deep sequencing data was defined as the immunodominant clone. CDR3 amino acid sequences were screened for sharing across subjects and were compared with published repertoires and the VDJdb database. The raw public reads went through TCRdb reprocessing: fastp at Q25, MiXCR clone calling, in-frame beta chains kept. For every CDR3 protein sequence, its rows merge into one entry that carries the most common genes and DNA. These V and J calls rely on TCRdb rather than the paper's analysis. In all, the sample holds about 160,000 distinct CDR3 sequences, and around 40% of those were seen once. The ten most abundant clones make up 1.1% of the sample.

Sequenced: sorted CD4+, CD8+, or CD8+CD57+ T cells (not recorded which) from PBMCs. Rearrangement joined TRBV9 to TRBJ1-1, with 9 junctional bases fitting TRBD1. This receptor was identified in a human donor in good health. The sequence in DNA is TGTGCCAGCAGCGCCCGCACAGGGGGCTGGACTGAAGCTTTCTTT. This codes for CASSARTGGWTEAFF.